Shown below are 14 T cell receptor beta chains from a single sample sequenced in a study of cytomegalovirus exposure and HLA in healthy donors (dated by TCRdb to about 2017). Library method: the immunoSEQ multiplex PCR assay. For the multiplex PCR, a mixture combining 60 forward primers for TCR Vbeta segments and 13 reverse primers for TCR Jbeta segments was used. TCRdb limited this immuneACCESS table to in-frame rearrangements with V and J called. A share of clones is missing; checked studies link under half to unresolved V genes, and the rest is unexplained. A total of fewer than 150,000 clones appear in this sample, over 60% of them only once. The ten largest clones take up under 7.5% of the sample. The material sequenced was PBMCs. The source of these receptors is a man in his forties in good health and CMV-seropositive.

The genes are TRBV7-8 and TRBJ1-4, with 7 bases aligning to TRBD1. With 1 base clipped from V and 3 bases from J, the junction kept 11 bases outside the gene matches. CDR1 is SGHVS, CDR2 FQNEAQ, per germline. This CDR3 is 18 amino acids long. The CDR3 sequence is CASSLVGSGGKSNEKLFF. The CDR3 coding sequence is TGTGCCAGCAGCTTAGTTGGGTCAGGGGGGAAATCTAATGAAAAACTGTTTTTT.

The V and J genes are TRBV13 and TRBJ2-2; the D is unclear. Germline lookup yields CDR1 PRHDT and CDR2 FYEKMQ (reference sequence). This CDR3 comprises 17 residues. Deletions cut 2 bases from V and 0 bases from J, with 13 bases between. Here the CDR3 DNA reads TGTGCCAGCAGCTTACCTCCGGGTCGGGCGAACACCGGGGAGCTGTTTTTT. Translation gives CASSLPPGRANTGELFF.

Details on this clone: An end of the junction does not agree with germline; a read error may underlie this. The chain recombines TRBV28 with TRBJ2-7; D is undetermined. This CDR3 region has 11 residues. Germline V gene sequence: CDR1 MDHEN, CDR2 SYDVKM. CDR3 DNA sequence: TGTGCCAGCAGTCGCCTAGGCGCGTCCTTCTTC. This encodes CASSRLGASFF. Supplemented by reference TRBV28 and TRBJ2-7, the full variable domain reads DVKVTQSSRYLVKRTGEKVFLECVQDMDHENMFWYRQDPGLGLRLIYFSYDVKMKEKGDIPEGYSVSREKKERFSLILESASTNQTSMYLCASSRLGASFFGPGTRLTVT.

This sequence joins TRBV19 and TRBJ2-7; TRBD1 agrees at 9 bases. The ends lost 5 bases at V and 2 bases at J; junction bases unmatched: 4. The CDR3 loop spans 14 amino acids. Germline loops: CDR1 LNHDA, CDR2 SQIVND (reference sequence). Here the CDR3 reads CASSSGTGTYEQYF. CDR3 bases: TGTGCCAGTAGTTCCGGGACAGGGACCTACGAGCAGTACTTC.

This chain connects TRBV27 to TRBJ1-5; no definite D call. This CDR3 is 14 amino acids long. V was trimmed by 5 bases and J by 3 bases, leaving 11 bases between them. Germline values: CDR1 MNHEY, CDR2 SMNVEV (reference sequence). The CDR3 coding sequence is TGTGCCAGCAGTAGGACGGGGAACAATCAGCCCCAGCATTTT. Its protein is CASSRTGNNQPQHF.

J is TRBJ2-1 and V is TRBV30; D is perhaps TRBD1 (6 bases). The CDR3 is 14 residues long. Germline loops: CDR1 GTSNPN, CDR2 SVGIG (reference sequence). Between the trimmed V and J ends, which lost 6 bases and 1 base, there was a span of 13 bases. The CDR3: CACLDRRSYNEQFF. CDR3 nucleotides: TGTGCCTGTCTCGACAGGAGGTCCTACAATGAGCAGTTCTTC. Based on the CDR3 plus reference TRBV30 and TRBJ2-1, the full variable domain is SQTIHQWPATLVQPVGSPLSLECTVEGTSNPNLYWYRQAAGRGLQLLFYSVGIGQISSEVPQNLSASRPQDRQFILSSKKLLLSDSGFYLCACLDRRSYNEQFFGPGTRLTVL.

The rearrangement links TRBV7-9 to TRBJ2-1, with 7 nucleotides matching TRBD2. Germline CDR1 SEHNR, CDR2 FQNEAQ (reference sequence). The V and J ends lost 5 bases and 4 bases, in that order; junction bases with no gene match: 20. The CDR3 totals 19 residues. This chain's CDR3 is CASSDGTESIAGKYNEQFF. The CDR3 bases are TGTGCCAGCAGCGATGGGACGGAGAGCATAGCGGGTAAATACAATGAGCAGTTCTTC.

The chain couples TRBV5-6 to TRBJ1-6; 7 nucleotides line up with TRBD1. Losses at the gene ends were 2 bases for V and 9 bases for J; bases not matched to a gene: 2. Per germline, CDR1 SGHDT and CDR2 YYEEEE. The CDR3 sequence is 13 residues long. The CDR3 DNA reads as TGTGCCAGCAGCTTAGGGGACAGTTCACCCCTCCACTTT. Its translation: CASSLGDSSPLHF.

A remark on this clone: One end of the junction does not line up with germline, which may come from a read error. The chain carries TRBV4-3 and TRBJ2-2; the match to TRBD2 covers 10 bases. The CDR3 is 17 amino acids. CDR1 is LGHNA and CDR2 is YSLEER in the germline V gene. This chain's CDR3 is CASRQVAAGGQGGELFF. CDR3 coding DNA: TGCGCCAGCAGACAAGTGGCAGCGGGAGGGCAAGGCGGGGAGCTGTTTTTT.

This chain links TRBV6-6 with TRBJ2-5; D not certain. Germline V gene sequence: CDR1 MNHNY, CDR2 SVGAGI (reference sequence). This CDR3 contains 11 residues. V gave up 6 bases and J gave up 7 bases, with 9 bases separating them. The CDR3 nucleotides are TGTGCCAGCAGCATAGAATGGACCCAGTACTTC. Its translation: CASSIEWTQYF.

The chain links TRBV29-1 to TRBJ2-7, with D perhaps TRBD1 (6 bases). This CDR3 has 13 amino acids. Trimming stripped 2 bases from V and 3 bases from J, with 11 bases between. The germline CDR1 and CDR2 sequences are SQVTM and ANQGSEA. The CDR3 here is CSVEQGQYYEQYF. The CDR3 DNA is TGCAGCGTTGAACAAGGACAGTACTACGAGCAGTACTTC.

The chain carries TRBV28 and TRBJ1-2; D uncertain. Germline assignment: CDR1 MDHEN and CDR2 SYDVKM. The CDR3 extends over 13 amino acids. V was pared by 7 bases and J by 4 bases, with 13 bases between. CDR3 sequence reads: CASNGGKGYGYTF. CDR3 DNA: TGTGCCAGCAACGGAGGGAAGGGCTATGGCTACACCTTC.

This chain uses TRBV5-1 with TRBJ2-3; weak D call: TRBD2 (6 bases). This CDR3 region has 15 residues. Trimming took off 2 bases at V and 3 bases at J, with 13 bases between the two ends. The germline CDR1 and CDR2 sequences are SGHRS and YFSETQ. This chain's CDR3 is CASSFIPGDTDTQYF. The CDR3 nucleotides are TGCGCCAGCAGCTTCATCCCGGGGGATACAGATACGCAGTATTTT.

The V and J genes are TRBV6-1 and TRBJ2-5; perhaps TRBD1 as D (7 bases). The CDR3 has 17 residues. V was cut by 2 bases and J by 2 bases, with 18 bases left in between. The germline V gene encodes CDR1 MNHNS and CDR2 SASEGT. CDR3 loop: CASSEYLRGAQQETQYF. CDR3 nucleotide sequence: TGTGCCAGCAGTGAATATCTCAGGGGGGCGCAGCAAGAGACCCAGTACTTC.